The T cell receptor beta chain described here comes from a study of Graves' ophthalmopathy and Graves' hyperthyroidism. RNA served as the template for amplifying TCR beta CDR3 regions. HTBI primers were used in a first-round RT-PCR, which preceded a second-round multiplex PCR. Each CDR3 protein is one row after TCRdb ran MiXCR on the multiplex PCR reads. The sample consists of fewer than 600,000 distinct CDR3 sequences, about an eighth of them appearing once. A diagnosis was made from clinical symptoms together with serum thyroxine, TRAb, thyroid ultrasound and orbital computed tomography. The V end lost 5 bases, the J end lost 1 base, and 14 bases lay between the germline ends. The CDR3 covers 15 residues. From germline, CDR1 is SGHAT and CDR2 FQNNGV.

Sequenced sample: blood. The chain joins TRBV11-2 to TRBJ1-1; maybe TRBD1 (6 bases). This TCR was sampled from a woman aged 30 to 39 with Graves' ophthalmopathy. DNA for the CDR3: TGTGCCAGCAGCGACGGACAGAGCCCGAACACTGAAGCTTTCTTT. Translation gives CASSDGQSPNTEAFF. Complete variable domain (other parts from reference TRBV11-2 and TRBJ1-1): EAGVAQSPRYKIIEKRQSVAFWCNPISGHATLYWYQQILGQGPKLLIQFQNNGVVDDSQLPKDRFSAERLKGVDSTLKIQPAKLEDSAVYLCASSDGQSPNTEAFFGQGTRLTVV.